This entry describes one T cell receptor beta chain. This clonotype was observed many times. Its antigen remains undetermined. Per-base qualities were not stored, and no clone one base away is much larger. This specimen belongs to a study of T-cell reconstitution after alpha-beta-depleted transplantation in children (TCRdb year 2016). Describing the broader study: The study quantitatively tracked T-cell immune reconstitution after TCRalphabeta/CD19-depleted allogeneic hematopoietic cell transplantation in children using TCR repertoire profiling.

From its cysteine to its phenylalanine, the CDR3 spans 14 amino acids. The CDR3 DNA has 42 bases and is translated from base 1. CDR1 and CDR2, looked up from the germline V gene, are SGHTA and FQGNSA. Trimming accounts for 5 bases at V and 4 bases at J, while the number of junction bases matched to no gene is 5. Library method: PCR. Sequencing relied on an Illumina HiSeq 2500. To normalize quantification of the TCRbeta repertoire, the TCR libraries were built with molecular barcoding that relied on unique molecular identifiers. TCRdb ran its own pipeline on the public reads, namely fastp trimming at Q25 and MiXCR clone calling, and kept in-frame beta chains. Each entry merges the rows of one CDR3 protein and shows their most common DNA and genes. Here the sample has 480,000 or so distinct CDR3 sequences; about 10% occur a single time. Clones ranked in the top ten supply 2% of the sample. Reading the label with the study, this specimen's treatment or condition is: allogeneic hematopoietic cell transplantation with graft depleted of TCRalphabeta T cells and CD19 B cells. The children who served as transplant recipients had been given grafts of TCRalphabeta/CD19-depleted allogeneic hematopoietic cells.

The study at large found these results: Apparently early alphabetaT-cell count recovery about two months after transplant reportedly relied on only several hundred rapidly expanded clones derived from non-depleted graft cells. In some patients, high TCRbeta diversity at day 60 was attributed to recipient T cells and intrathymic progenitors that had survived conditioning. Over subsequent months, a decline in hyperexpanded clone frequencies was noted, and after one year, T-cell counts and TCRbeta diversity were mostly ascribed to newly produced T cells.

This receptor was identified in a child younger than 10 with inherited bone marrow failure, due to receive a stem cell transplant. The source was PBMCs, collected before TCRalphabeta/CD19-depleted stem cell transplant. The V and J segments used are TRBV7-2 and TRBJ2-1; TRBD1 fits 7 bases in the junction. The CDR3 region has the sequence CASSAEGAYNEQFF. In nucleotides, the sequence is TGTGCCAGCAGCGCCGAGGGGGCGTACAATGAGCAGTTCTTC.